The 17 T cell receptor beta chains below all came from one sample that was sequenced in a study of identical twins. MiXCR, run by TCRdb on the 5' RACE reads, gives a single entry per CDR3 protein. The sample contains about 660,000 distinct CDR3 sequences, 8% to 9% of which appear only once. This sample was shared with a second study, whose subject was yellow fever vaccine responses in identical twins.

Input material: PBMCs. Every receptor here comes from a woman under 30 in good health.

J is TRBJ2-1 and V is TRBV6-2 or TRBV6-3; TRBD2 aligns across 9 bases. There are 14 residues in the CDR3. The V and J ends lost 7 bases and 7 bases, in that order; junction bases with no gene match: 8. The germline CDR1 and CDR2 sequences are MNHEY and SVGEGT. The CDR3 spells CASKTSGAGNEQFF. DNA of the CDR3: TGTGCCAGCAAGACTAGCGGAGCGGGGAATGAGCAGTTCTTC.

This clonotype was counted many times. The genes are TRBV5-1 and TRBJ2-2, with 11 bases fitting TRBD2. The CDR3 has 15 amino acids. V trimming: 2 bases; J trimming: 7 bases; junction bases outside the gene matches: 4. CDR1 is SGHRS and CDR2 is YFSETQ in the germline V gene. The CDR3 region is CASSLLAGVHGELFF. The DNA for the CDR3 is TGCGCCAGCAGCTTACTAGCGGGAGTCCACGGGGAGCTGTTTTTT.

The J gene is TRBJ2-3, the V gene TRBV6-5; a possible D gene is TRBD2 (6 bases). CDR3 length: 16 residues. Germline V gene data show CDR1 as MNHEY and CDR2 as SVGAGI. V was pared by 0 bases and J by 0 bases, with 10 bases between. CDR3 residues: CASSYSGSGSTDTQYF. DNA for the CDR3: TGTGCCAGCAGTTACTCGGGTAGCGGAAGCACAGATACGCAGTATTTT.

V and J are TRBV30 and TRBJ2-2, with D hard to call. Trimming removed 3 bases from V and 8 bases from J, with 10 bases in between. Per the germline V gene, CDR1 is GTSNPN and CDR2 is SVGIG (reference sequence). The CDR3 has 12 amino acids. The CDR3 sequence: CAWSHIVGELFF. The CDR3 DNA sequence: TGTGCCTGGAGCCACATCGTGGGGGAGCTGTTTTTT.

The chain's CDR3 is CASSTRDSLAGVFNEQFF. The CDR3 bases are TGTGCCAGCAGCACCCGGGACAGTCTAGCGGGAGTTTTCAATGAGCAGTTCTTC. The V call is TRBV11-2, the J call TRBJ2-1; 10 bases are shared with TRBD2. V lost 5 bases, J lost 6 bases, and 16 bases stayed unmatched. The CDR3 is made up of 18 amino acids. Looked up from germline, CDR1 is SGHAT and CDR2 is FQNNGV.

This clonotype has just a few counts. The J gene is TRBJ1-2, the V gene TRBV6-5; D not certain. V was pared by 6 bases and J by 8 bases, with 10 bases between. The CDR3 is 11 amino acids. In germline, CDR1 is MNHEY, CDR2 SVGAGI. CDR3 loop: CASRSGRGYTF. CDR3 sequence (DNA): TGTGCCAGCAGGTCTGGACGCGGCTACACCTTC.

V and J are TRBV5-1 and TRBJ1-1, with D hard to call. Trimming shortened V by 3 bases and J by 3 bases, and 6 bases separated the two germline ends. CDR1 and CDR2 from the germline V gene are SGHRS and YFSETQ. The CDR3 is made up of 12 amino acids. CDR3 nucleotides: TGCGCCAGCAGCTCTACCCACACTGAAGCTTTCTTT. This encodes CASSSTHTEAFF.

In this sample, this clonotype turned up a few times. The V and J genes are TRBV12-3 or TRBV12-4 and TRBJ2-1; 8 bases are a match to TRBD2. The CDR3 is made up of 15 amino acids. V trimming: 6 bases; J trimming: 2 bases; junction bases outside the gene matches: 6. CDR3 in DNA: TGTGCCAGCAGCCCCCTAGCGGGCCCCTACAATGAGCAGTTCTTC. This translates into CASSPLAGPYNEQFF.

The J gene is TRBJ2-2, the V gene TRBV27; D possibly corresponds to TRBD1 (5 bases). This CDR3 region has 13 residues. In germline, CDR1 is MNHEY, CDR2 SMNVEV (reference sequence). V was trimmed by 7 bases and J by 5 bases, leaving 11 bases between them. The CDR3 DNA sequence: TGTGCCAGCACCCAGGGTGGGACCGGGGAGCTGTTTTTT. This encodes CASTQGGTGELFF.

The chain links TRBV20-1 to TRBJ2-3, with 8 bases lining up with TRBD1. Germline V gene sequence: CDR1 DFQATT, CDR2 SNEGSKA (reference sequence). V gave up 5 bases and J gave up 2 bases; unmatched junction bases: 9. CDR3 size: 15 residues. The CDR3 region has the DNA TGCAGTGCTCCGAACCCGGGACAGGTCACAGATACGCAGTATTTT. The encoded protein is CSAPNPGQVTDTQYF.

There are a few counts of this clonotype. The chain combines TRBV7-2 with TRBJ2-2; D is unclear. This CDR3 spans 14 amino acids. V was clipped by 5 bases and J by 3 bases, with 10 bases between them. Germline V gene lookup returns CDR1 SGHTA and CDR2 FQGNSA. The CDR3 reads CASSRGLDTGELFF. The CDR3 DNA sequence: TGTGCCAGCAGCCGCGGTCTTGACACCGGGGAGCTGTTTTTT.

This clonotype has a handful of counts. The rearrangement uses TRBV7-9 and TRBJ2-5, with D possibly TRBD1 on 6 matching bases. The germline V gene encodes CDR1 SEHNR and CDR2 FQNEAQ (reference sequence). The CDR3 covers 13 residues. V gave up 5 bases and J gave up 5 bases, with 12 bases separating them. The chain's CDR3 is CASSVDSPETQYF. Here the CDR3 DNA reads TGTGCCAGCAGCGTGGACAGCCCGGAGACCCAGTACTTC.

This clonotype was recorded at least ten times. Here the CDR3 reads CASSSTGTSYEQYF. Written as DNA, the CDR3 is TGTGCCAGCAGTTCGACAGGGACTTCCTACGAGCAGTACTTC. The rearrangement links TRBV7-9 to TRBJ2-7; D is perhaps TRBD1 (7 bases). In germline, CDR1 is SEHNR, CDR2 FQNEAQ (reference sequence). The CDR3 runs 14 residues. V was clipped by 6 bases and J by 1 base, with 13 bases between them.

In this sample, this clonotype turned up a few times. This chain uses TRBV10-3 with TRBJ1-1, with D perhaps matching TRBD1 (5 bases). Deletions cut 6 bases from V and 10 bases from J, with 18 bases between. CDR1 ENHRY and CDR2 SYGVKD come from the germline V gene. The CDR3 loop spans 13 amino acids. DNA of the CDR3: TGTGCCATCAGGGGGACGGGCCAAGGGCTAGCTTTCTTT. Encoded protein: CAIRGTGQGLAFF.

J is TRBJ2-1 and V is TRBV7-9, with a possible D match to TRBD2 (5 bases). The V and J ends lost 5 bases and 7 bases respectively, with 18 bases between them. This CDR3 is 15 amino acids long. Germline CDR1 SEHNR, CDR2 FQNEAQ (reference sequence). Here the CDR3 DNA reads TGTGCCAGCAGCCCACTCTTAGGACTCGCAAATGAGCAGTTCTTC. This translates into CASSPLLGLANEQFF.

DNA for the CDR3: TGCGCCAGCAGCTTGGATAACAGGGTAGGCACTGAAGCTTTCTTT. Translating it yields CASSLDNRVGTEAFF. V is TRBV5-1 and J is TRBJ1-1; TRBD1 might be the D (6 bases). Trimming took 0 bases from V and 4 from J, leaving 13 bases between them. This CDR3 is 15 amino acids long. Germline CDR1 SGHRS, CDR2 YFSETQ.

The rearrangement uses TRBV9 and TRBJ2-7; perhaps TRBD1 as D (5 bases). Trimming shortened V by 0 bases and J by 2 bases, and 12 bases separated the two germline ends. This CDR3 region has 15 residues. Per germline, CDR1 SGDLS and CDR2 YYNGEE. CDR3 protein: CASSVGPGRAYEQYF. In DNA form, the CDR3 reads TGTGCCAGCAGCGTAGGGCCGGGCAGGGCCTACGAGCAGTACTTC.